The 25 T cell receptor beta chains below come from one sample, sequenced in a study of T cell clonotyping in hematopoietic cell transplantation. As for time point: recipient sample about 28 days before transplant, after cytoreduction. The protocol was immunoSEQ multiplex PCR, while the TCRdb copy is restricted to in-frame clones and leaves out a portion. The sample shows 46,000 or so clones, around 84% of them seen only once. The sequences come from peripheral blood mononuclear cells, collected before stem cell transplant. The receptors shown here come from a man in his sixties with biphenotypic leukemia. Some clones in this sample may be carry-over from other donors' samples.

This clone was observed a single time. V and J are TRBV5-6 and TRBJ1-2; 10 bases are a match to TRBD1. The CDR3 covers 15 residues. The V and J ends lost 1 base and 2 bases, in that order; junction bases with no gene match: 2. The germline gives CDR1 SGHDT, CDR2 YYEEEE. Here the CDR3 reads CASSLRDRGNYGYTF. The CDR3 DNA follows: TGTGCCAGCAGCTTGAGGGACAGGGGCAACTATGGCTACACCTTC.

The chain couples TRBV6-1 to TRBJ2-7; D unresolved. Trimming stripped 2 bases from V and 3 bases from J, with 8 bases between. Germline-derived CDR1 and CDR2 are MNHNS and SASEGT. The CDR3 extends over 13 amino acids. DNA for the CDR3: TGTGCCAGCAGTGAACTGGCCGGCTACGAGCAGTACTTC. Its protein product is CASSELAGYEQYF.

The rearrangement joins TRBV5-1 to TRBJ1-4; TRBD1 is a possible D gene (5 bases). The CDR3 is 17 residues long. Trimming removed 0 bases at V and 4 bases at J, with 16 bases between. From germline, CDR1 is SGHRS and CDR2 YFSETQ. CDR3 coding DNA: TGCGCCAGCAGCTTGGAGGGACGGCTAACTCATAATGAAAAACTGTTTTTT. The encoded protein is CASSLEGRLTHNEKLFF. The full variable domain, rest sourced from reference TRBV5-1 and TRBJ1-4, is KAGVTQTPRYLIKTRGQQVTLSCSPISGHRSVSWYQQTPGQGLQFLFEYFSETQRNKGNFPGRFSGRQFSNSRSEMNVSTLELGDSALYLCASSLEGRLTHNEKLFFGSGTQLSVL.

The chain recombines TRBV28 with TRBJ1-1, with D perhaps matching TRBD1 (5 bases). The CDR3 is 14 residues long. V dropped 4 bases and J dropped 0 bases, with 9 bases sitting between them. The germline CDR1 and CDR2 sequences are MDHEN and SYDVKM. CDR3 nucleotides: TGTGCCAGCAGTTCCGGGACGCTGAACACTGAAGCTTTCTTT. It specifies CASSSGTLNTEAFF.

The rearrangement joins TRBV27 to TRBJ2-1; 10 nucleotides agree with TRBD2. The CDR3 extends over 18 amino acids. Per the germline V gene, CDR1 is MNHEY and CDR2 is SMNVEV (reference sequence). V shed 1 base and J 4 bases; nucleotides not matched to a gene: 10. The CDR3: CASSLFGGSSGRYNEQFF. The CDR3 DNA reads TGTGCCAGCAGTTTATTCGGGGGGAGTAGCGGGAGGTACAATGAGCAGTTCTTC.

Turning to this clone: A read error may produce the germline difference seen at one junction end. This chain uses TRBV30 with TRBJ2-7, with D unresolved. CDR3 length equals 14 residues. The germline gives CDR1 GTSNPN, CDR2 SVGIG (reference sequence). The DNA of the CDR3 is TGTGCCTGGGGTGTGGGTGGAAACTCCTACGAGCAGTACTTC. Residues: CAWGVGGNSYEQYF.

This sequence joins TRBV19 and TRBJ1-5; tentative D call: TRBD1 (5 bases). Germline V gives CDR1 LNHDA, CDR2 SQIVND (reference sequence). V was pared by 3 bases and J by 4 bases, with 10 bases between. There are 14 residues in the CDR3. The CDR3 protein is CASSIARENQPQHF. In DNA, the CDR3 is TGTGCCAGTAGTATTGCCAGGGAGAATCAGCCCCAGCATTTT.

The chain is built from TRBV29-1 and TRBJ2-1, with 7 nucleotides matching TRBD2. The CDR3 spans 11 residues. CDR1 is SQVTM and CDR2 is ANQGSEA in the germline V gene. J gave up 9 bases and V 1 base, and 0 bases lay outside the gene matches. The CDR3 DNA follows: TGCAGCGTTGAAGGCGGGAGTGAGCAGTTCTTC. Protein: CSVEGGSEQFF.

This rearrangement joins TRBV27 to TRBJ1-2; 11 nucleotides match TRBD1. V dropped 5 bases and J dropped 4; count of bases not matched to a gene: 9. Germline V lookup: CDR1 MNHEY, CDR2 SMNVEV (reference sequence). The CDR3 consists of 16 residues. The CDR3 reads CASSIKRTGGIYGYTF. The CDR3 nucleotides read TGTGCCAGCAGTATCAAACGGACAGGGGGCATCTATGGCTACACCTTC.

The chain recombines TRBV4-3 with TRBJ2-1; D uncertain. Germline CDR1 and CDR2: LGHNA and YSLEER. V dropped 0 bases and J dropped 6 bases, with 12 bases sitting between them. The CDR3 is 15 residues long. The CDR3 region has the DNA TGCGCCAGCAGCCAAGATTTGCTCTCTGGCAATGAGCAGTTCTTC. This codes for CASSQDLLSGNEQFF.

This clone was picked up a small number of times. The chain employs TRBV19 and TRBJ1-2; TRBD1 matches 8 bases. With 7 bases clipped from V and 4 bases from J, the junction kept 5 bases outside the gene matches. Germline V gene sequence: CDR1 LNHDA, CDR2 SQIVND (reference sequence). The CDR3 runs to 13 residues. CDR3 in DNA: TGTGCCAGTAAGTTAGGACAGGGCTATGGCTACACCTTC. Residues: CASKLGQGYGYTF.

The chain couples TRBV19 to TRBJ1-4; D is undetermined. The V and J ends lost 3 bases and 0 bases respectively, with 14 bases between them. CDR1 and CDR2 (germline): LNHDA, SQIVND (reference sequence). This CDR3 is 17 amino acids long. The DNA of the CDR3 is TGTGCCAGTAGTATTCGGGCAGCTCCTACAACTAATGAAAAACTGTTTTTT. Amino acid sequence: CASSIRAAPTTNEKLFF. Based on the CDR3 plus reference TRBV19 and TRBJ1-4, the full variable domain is DGGITQSPKYLFRKEGQNVTLSCEQNLNHDAMYWYRQDPGQGLRLIYYSQIVNDFQKGDIAEGYSVSREKKESFPLTVTSAQKNPTAFYLCASSIRAAPTTNEKLFFGSGTQLSVL.

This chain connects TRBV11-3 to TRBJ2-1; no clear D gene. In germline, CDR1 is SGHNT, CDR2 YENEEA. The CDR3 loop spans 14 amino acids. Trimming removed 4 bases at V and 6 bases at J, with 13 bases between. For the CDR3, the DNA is TGTGCCAGCAGCTCCGCCTCCTCTAGCAATGAGCAGTTCTTC. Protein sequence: CASSSASSSNEQFF.

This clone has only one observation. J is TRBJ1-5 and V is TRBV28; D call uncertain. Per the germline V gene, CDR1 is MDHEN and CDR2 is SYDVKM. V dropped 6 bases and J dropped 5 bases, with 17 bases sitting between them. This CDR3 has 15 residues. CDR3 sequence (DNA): TGTGCCAGCAGGGAGGAGGGAGAGCTCGATCAGCCCCAGCATTTT. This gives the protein CASREEGELDQPQHF.

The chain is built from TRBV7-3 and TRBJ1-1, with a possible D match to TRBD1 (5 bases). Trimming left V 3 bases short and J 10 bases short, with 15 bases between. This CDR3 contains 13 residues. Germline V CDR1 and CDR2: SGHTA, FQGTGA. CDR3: CASSFGSGERAFF. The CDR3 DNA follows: TGTGCCAGCAGCTTTGGGTCGGGGGAGCGAGCTTTCTTT.

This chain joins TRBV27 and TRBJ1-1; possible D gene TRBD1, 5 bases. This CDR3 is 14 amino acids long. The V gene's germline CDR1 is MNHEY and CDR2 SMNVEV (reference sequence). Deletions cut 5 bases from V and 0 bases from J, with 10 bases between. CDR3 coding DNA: TGTGCCAGCAGTCCCGAACAGGTGAACACTGAAGCTTTCTTT. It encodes CASSPEQVNTEAFF.

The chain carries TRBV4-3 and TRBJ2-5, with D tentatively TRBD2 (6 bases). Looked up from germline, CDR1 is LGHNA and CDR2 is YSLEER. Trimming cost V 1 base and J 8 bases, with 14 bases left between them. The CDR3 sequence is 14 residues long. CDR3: CASSQVGGPNTQYF. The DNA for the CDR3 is TGCGCCAGCAGCCAAGTGGGGGGACCGAACACCCAGTACTTC.

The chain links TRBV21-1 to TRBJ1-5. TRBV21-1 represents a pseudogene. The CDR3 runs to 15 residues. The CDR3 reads CASMNPASGNQPQHF. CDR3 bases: TGTGCCAGCATGAATCCAGCGAGTGGCAATCAGCCCCAGCATTTT.

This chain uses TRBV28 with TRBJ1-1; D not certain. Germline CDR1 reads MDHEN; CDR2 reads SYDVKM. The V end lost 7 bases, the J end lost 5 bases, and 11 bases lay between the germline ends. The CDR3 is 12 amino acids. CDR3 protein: CASTDTQTEAFF. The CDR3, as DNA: TGTGCCAGCACCGACACCCAGACTGAAGCTTTCTTT.

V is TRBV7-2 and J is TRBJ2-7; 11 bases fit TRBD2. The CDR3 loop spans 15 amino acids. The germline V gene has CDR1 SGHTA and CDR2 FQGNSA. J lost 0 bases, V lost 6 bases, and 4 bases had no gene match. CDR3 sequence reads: CASSETSGTSYEQYF. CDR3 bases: TGTGCCAGCAGTGAGACTAGCGGGACCTCCTACGAGCAGTACTTC.

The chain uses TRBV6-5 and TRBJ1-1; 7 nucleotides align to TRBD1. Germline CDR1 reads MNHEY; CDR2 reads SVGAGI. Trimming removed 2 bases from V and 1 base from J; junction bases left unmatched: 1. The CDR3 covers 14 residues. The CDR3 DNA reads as TGTGCCAGCAGTTACAGGACAGGGAACACTGAAGCTTTCTTT. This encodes CASSYRTGNTEAFF.

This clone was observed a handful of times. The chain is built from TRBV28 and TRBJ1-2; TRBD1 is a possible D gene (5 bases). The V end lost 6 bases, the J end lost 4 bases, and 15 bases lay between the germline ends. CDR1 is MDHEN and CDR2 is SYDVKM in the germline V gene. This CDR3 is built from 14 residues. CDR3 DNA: TGTGCCAGCAGCCTGGGGGATTCACGCTATGGCTACACCTTC. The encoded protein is CASSLGDSRYGYTF.

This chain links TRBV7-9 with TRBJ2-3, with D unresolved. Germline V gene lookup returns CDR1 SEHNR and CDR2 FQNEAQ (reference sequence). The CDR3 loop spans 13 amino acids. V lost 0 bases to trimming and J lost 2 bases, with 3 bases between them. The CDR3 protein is CASSLADTDTQYF. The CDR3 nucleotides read TGTGCCAGCAGCTTAGCTGACACAGATACGCAGTATTTT. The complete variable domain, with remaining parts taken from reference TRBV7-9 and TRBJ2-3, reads DTGVSQNPRHKITKRGQNVTFRCDPISEHNRLYWYRQTLGQGPEFLTYFQNEAQLEKSRLLSDRFSAERPKGSFSTLEIQRTEQGDSAMYLCASSLADTDTQYFGPGTRLTVL.

The CDR3 region has the DNA TGTGCCAGCAGTTACTGGACTAGCCCGAACGTCCTGACTTTC. Translated, it gives CASSYWTSPNVLTF. J is TRBJ2-6 and V is TRBV6-5; TRBD2 matches 8 bases. The germline CDR1 and CDR2 sequences are MNHEY and SVGAGI. This CDR3 region has 14 residues. Trimming cost V 1 base and J 10 bases; bases outside gene matches: 3.

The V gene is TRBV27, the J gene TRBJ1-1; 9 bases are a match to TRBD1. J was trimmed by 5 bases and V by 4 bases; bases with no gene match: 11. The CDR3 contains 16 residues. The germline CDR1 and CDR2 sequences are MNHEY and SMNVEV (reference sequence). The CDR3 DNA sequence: TGTGCCAGCAGTTCTTCACACCCCGGGACAGGGACTGAAGCTTTCTTT. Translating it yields CASSSSHPGTGTEAFF.